The T cell receptor beta chain under discussion was sequenced for a study of cytotoxic CD8 clonotypes in ibrutinib-treated CLL. This clone was counted a few times. Its antigen is unidentified. The sample holds other DNA sequences that translate to the same CDR3. The ends lost 2 bases at V and 6 bases at J; junction bases unmatched: 2. The germline V gene has CDR1 SGDLS and CDR2 YYNGEE. This CDR3 region has 12 residues. Assay: immunoSEQ multiplex PCR; the TCRdb copy retains only in-frame clones and omits some. The table includes about 300,000 clones, roughly three quarters detected once. General study points: Sampling times differed between sustained-remission and progressing patients.

The chain is built from TRBV9 and TRBJ2-7; 7 bases agree with TRBD1. The clonotype comes from a human donor with chronic lymphocytic leukemia. The specimen comprised PBMCs, sampled at disease progression, from a patient treated with ibrutinib. The CDR3 region has the DNA TGTGCCAGCAGCGTTAACAGGGGCGAGCAGTACTTC. Translated: CASSVNRGEQYF.